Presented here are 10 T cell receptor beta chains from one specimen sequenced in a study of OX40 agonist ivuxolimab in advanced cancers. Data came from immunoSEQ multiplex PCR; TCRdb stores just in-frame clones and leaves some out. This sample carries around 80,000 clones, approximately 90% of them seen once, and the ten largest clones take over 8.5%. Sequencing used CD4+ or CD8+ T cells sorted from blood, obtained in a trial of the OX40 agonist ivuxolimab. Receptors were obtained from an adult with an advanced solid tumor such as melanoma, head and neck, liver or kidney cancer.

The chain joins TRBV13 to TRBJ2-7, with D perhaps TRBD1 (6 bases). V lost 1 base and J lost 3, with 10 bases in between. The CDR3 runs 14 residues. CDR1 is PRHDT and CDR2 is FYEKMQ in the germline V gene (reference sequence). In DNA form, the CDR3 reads TGTGCCAGCAGCTTAGACAGGGTTCTCTACGAGCAGTACTTC. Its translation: CASSLDRVLYEQYF.

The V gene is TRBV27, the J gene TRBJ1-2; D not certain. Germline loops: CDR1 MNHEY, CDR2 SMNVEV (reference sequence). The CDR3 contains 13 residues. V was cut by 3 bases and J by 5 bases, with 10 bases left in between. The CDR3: CASSFSGGYGYTF. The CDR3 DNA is TGTGCCAGCAGTTTCTCTGGCGGGTATGGCTACACCTTC.

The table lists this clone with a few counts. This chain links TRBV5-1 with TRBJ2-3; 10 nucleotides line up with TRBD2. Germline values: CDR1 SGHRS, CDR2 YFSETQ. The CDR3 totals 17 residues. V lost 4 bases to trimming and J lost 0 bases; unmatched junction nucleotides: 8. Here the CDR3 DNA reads TGCGCCAGCAGCCTCTTACTAGCGGGGACTAGCACAGATACGCAGTATTTT. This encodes CASSLLLAGTSTDTQYF.

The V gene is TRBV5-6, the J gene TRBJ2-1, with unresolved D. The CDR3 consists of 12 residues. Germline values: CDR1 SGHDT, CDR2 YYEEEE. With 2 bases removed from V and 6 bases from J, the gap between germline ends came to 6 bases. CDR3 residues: CASSFTVNEQFF. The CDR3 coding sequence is TGTGCCAGCAGCTTCACGGTCAATGAGCAGTTCTTC.

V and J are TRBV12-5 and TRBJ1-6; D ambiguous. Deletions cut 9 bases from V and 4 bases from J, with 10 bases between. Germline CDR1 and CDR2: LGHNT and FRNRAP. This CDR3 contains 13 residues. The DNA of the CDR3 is TGTGCTAGCCAGGACCGGTATAATTCACCCCTCCACTTT. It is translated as CASQDRYNSPLHF.

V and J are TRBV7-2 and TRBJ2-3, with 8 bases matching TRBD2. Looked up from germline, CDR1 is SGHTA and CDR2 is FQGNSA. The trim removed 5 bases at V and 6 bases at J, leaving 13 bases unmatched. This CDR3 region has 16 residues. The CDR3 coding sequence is TGTGCCAGCAGCCCCCGGGCTAGCGGGCTCGGGGATACGCAGTATTTT. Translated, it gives CASSPRASGLGDTQYF.

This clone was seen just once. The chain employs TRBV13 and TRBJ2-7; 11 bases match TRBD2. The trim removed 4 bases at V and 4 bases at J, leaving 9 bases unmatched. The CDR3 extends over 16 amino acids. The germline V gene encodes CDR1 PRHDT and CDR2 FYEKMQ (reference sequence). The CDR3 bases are TGTGCCAGCAGCTCAGAGCTAGCGGGGGGACGTTACGAGCAGTACTTC. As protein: CASSSELAGGRYEQYF. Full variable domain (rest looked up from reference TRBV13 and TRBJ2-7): AAGVIQSPRHLIKEKRETATLKCYPIPRHDTVYWYQQGPGQDPQFLISFYEKMQSDKGSIPDRFSAQQFSDYHSELNMSSLELGDSALYFCASSSELAGGRYEQYFGPGTRLTVT.

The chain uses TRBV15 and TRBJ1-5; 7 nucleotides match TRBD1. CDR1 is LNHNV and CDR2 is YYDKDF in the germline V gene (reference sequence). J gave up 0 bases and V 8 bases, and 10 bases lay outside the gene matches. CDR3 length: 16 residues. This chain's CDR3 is CATQNTEGASNQPQHF. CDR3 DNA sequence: TGTGCCACCCAGAATACCGAGGGGGCTAGCAATCAGCCCCAGCATTTT.

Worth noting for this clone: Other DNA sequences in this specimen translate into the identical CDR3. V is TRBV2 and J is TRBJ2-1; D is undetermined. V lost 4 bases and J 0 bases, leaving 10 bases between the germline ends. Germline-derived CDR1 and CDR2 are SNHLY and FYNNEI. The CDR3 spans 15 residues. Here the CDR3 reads CASSAGRSSYNEQFF. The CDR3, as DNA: TGTGCCAGCAGTGCAGGCAGGAGCTCCTACAATGAGCAGTTCTTC.

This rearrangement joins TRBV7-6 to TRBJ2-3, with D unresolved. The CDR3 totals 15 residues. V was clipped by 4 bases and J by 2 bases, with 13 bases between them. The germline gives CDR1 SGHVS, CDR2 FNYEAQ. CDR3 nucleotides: TGTGCCAGCAGCTACAGATCCGAGGTCACAGATACGCAGTATTTT. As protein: CASSYRSEVTDTQYF.